The present T cell receptor (beta chain) was sequenced within a study of long-term antiretroviral therapy in people with HIV. Study outcomes and limitations: Clones that expanded before ART (that is, prior to treatment) dominated the repertoire at all time points. No data on ART adherence, viral resistance or therapy changes. Subsequent to ART, diversity was augmented yet persisted below that of transplant donor controls.

An immunoSEQ assay, version v3.0, was performed at survey level. Using immunoSEQ multiplex PCR, the repertoire was profiled, and TCRdb retains in-frame clones only, with some absent. The table records more than 15,000 clones, more than 85% of them present only once. Cryopreserved PBMC, at roughly 0.85-11 million per sample, were present before DNA extraction. The CDR3 extends over 15 amino acids. Germline V CDR1 and CDR2: SGHRS, YFSETQ. V was clipped by 0 bases and J by 6 bases; unmatched bases: 5. Points on this clone: No antigen is known for it.

This chain connects TRBV5-1 to TRBJ2-3; 9 bases match TRBD1. The sequence was collected from a man aged 55 to 70 with HIV. The sample in question was unsorted PBMCs, obtained 0.3 years after starting antiretroviral therapy. The CDR3 loop is CASSLEQGAGDTQYF. CDR3 bases: TGCGCCAGCAGCTTGGAACAGGGGGCAGGCGATACGCAGTATTTT.